Listed below are T cell receptor beta chains from one sample, sequenced in a study of cytomegalovirus exposure and HLA in healthy donors. Repertoires were generated with immunoSEQ multiplex PCR, while TCRdb's copy carries only in-frame clones and drops some. Among about 170,000 clones, approximately 83% were seen once, and the ten largest hold 1.2%. The sequencing sample was made of PBMCs. The source is a boy younger than 10 in good health and CMV-seronegative. Both conserved end residues are part of each CDR3. A D gene is named only where the DNA matches it firmly. A row's size may be missing; if present it is once, few, many or a size class.

v_gene: TRBV5-1; j_gene: TRBJ1-1; d_gene: TRBD1; abundance: few; CDR3nt: TGCGCCAGCAGCCCGGAGGACAGGGGGTTTAGTGAAGCTTTCTTT; CDR3aa: CASSPEDRGFSEAFF
v_gene: TRBV18; j_gene: TRBJ1-1; d_gene: .; abundance: once; CDR3nt: TGTGCCAGCTCCCTACAGGGACAGAACACTGAAGCTTTCTTT; CDR3aa: CASSLQGQNTEAFF
v_gene: TRBV19; j_gene: TRBJ1-2; d_gene: TRBD1; abundance: .; CDR3nt: TGTGCCAGTACCGGGACAGGGTACGGCTACACCTTC; CDR3aa: CASTGTGYGYTF
v_gene: TRBV2; j_gene: TRBJ2-1; d_gene: TRBD1; abundance: few; CDR3nt: TGTGCCAGCAGCGCCCCGGGCCAGGGGGTCAATGAGCAGTTCTTC; CDR3aa: CASSAPGQGVNEQFF
v_gene: TRBV30; j_gene: TRBJ2-5; d_gene: .; abundance: few; CDR3nt: TGTGCCTGGAGCGCCTTGGGCGGGATGAAAGAGACCCAGTACTTC; CDR3aa: CAWSALGGMKETQYF
v_gene: TRBV4-3; j_gene: TRBJ1-2; d_gene: .; abundance: .; CDR3nt: TGCGCCAGCAGCGTGGGAGGCTATGGCTACACCTTC; CDR3aa: CASSVGGYGYTF
v_gene: TRBV19; j_gene: TRBJ2-7; d_gene: TRBD1; abundance: .; CDR3nt: TGTGCCAGTAGTTTACGGACAGGGAGCTCCTACGAGCAGTACTTC; CDR3aa: CASSLRTGSSYEQYF
v_gene: TRBV6-1; j_gene: TRBJ2-2; d_gene: .; abundance: .; CDR3nt: TGTGCCAGCAGATATAGCCGCACCGGGGAGCTGTTTTTT; CDR3aa: CASRYSRTGELFF
v_gene: TRBV9; j_gene: TRBJ1-3; d_gene: .; abundance: .; CDR3nt: TGTGCCAGCAGCGTAGGGAGACAGATCTCTGGAAACACCATATATTTT; CDR3aa: CASSVGRQISGNTIYF
v_gene: TRBV7-2; j_gene: TRBJ1-2; d_gene: TRBD1; abundance: .; CDR3nt: TGTGCCAGCAGCCGGACAGGGGACTATGGCTACACCTTC; CDR3aa: CASSRTGDYGYTF
v_gene: TRBV30; j_gene: TRBJ2-3; d_gene: TRBD1; abundance: .; CDR3nt: TGTGCCTGGAGCAGACAGGGCGAAGATACGCAGTATTTT; CDR3aa: CAWSRQGEDTQYF
v_gene: TRBV7-9; j_gene: TRBJ2-1; d_gene: TRBD2; abundance: few; CDR3nt: TGTGCCAGCAGCCTTTCGGCGGGAGTTAGCTACAATGAGCAGTTCTTC; CDR3aa: CASSLSAGVSYNEQFF